These 29 T cell receptor beta chains came from one sample sequenced in a study of T cells in Graves' hyperthyroidism and ophthalmopathy. The investigators amplified TCR beta CDR3 regions from RNA transcripts. Researchers ran a first-round RT-PCR on the TCR CDR3 using the HTBI primer set. MiXCR, run by TCRdb on the multiplex PCR reads, gives a single entry per CDR3 protein. This sample carries 470,000 or so distinct CDR3 sequences, around 20% of them seen once, and the ten largest clones take 26%. Sequences were obtained from blood. These receptors were taken from a man aged 18 to 29 with Graves' hyperthyroidism.

This clonotype was observed a few times. The chain uses TRBV12-3 or TRBV12-4 and TRBJ1-1, with D tentatively TRBD1 (6 bases). V was pared by 6 bases and J by 4 bases, with 15 bases between. This CDR3 region has 14 residues. CDR3 sequence (DNA): TGTGCCAGCAGGATAGACAGGCAGGGCACTGAAGCTTTCTTT. Protein sequence: CASRIDRQGTEAFF.

Concerning this clonotype itself: A much larger clone sits a single nucleotide away, making a read error possible. The rearrangement links TRBV4-2 to TRBJ2-7; 13 bases are a match to TRBD2. There are 16 residues in the CDR3. Germline V gene data show CDR1 as LGHNA and CDR2 as YNFKEQ. CDR3: CASSPTSGGAAETQCF. The CDR3, as DNA: TGTGCCAGCAGCCCTACTAGCGGGGGGGCCGCGGAGACCCAGTGCTTC.

The rearrangement uses TRBV4-1 and TRBJ2-7, with 9 bases fitting TRBD1. Trimming took 3 bases from V and 6 from J; bases not matched to a gene: 12. CDR3 length: 16 amino acids. The germline V gene encodes CDR1 MGHRA and CDR2 YSYEKL. In nucleotides, the CDR3 is TGCGCCAGCAGCCAGACATCCGGGACAGGGAACGGCGAGCAGTACTTC. This translates into CASSQTSGTGNGEQYF.

This rearrangement joins TRBV5-8 to TRBJ1-2; D ambiguous. Germline V gene sequence: CDR1 SGHTS, CDR2 YDEGEE. This CDR3 spans 14 amino acids. V shed 4 bases and J shed 7 bases, with 17 bases lying between them. CDR3 amino acids: CASSPLGGISGYTF. The CDR3 DNA reads as TGTGCCAGCAGCCCTCTGGGCGGAATAAGTGGCTACACCTTC.

Regarding this clonotype: Relative to the germline gene, one junction end is altered; a read error may explain this. The chain links TRBV30 to TRBJ1-1, with a weak D call TRBD1 (6 bases). Per germline, CDR1 GTSNPN and CDR2 SVGIG (reference sequence). The CDR3 contains 10 residues. In DNA form, the CDR3 reads TGCTTACAGGGTAGCACTGAAGCTTTCTTT. Translated: CLQGSTEAFF.

This clonotype came up many times. The CDR3 DNA follows: TGTGCCAGCAGTTTACCGAGACAGGGGGCGAGTGAAGCTTTCTTT. Amino acids: CASSLPRQGASEAFF. The V call is TRBV12-3 or TRBV12-4, the J call TRBJ1-1, with 10 bases identical to TRBD1. CDR3 length: 15 residues. V trimming: 2 bases; J trimming: 7 bases; junction bases outside the gene matches: 7.

This clonotype was observed at least ten times. V and J are TRBV5-1 and TRBJ2-7, with 7 bases aligning to TRBD2. J gave up 5 bases and V 4 bases, and 9 bases lay outside the gene matches. There are 14 residues in the CDR3. Germline CDR1 and CDR2: SGHRS and YFSETQ. The CDR3 sequence: CASSPQAGPNEQYF. The CDR3 region has the DNA TGCGCCAGCAGCCCGCAAGCGGGGCCGAACGAGCAGTACTTC.

This clonotype was detected ten times or more. The chain uses TRBV7-2 and TRBJ2-5, with 9 bases lining up with TRBD2. The germline gives CDR1 SGHTA, CDR2 FQGNSA. V trimming: 2 bases; J trimming: 6 bases; junction bases outside the gene matches: 10. The CDR3 sequence is 16 residues long. CDR3 residues: CASSLRSGTSRQTQYF. CDR3 bases: TGTGCCAGCAGCTTAAGGTCAGGGACTAGCCGACAGACCCAGTACTTC.

A few counts support this clonotype. This chain uses TRBV10-3 with TRBJ2-7; D is ambiguous. The germline V gene has CDR1 ENHRY and CDR2 SYGVKD. V lost 0 bases, J lost 2 bases, and 11 bases lay in between. CDR3 length: 15 amino acids. The CDR3 nucleotides are TGTGCCATCAGTGAGTCAGACACCTACACCTACGAGCAGTACTTC. This gives the protein CAISESDTYTYEQYF.

A few counts support this clonotype. This chain uses TRBV19 with TRBJ2-7; D is perhaps TRBD2 (7 bases). V was clipped by 5 bases and J by 6 bases, with 17 bases between them. CDR3 length: 14 amino acids. CDR1 LNHDA and CDR2 SQIVND come from the germline V gene (reference sequence). CDR3 coding DNA: TGTGCCAGTAGTCCGTCGGGGGGCCTTGGCGAGCAGTACTTC. It specifies CASSPSGGLGEQYF.

This clonotype was observed a single time. The CDR3 DNA is TGCGCCAGCAGCACAACGACAGGGCAGACCGGGGAGCTGTTTTTT. Translation gives CASSTTTGQTGELFF. The chain links TRBV10-1 to TRBJ2-2; TRBD1 agrees at 7 bases. Germline trimming cut 6 bases from V and 5 bases from J; bases unmatched to any gene: 9. CDR1 is WNHNN, CDR2 SYGVQD, per germline (reference sequence). The CDR3 contains 15 residues.

This clonotype has a count of ten or more. The chain has TRBV12-3 or TRBV12-4 and TRBJ1-1, with D uncertain. The V and J ends lost 5 bases and 11 bases respectively, with 18 bases between them. The CDR3 covers 13 residues. The chain's CDR3 is CASSLESGVRAFF. The CDR3, as DNA: TGTGCCAGCAGTCTCGAATCCGGGGTGAGGGCTTTCTTT.

This clonotype was seen at least ten times. This sequence joins TRBV3-1 and TRBJ2-7; D perhaps matches TRBD2 (5 bases). CDR1 LGHDT and CDR2 YNNKEL come from the germline V gene (reference sequence). Between the trimmed V and J ends, which lost 0 bases and 0 bases, there was a span of 9 bases. The CDR3 loop spans 15 amino acids. The CDR3 nucleotides are TGTGCCAGCAGCCAAGATCCGGGGAGCTCCTACGAGCAGTACTTC. It specifies CASSQDPGSSYEQYF.

This CDR3 is CASSVEGPDGYTF. CDR3 nucleotides: TGTGCCAGCAGCGTAGAGGGGCCGGATGGCTACACCTTC. J is TRBJ1-2 and V is TRBV9, with D possibly matching TRBD1 (5 bases). Germline loops: CDR1 SGDLS, CDR2 YYNGEE. This CDR3 has 13 amino acids. The ends were cut back, 0 bases at V and 6 bases at J, with 9 bases in the middle.

Ten or more counts support this clonotype. The chain joins TRBV3-1 to TRBJ2-7; no reliable D call. V lost 0 bases to trimming and J lost 1 base, with 10 bases between them. CDR1 and CDR2 from the germline V gene are LGHDT and YNNKEL (reference sequence). The CDR3 is 15 residues long. The CDR3 spells CASSQDPFGSYEQYF. The CDR3, as DNA: TGTGCCAGCAGCCAAGATCCGTTCGGATCCTACGAGCAGTACTTC.

This chain connects TRBV2 to TRBJ2-7, with D uncertain. V gave up 8 bases and J gave up 3 bases, with 11 bases separating them. This CDR3 is built from 12 residues. Germline CDR1 and CDR2: SNHLY and FYNNEI. This chain's CDR3 is CASGVSLYEQYF. The CDR3 DNA is TGTGCCAGCGGCGTCAGTCTCTACGAGCAGTACTTC.

This clonotype has a count of ten or more. The CDR3 spells CASSLVGASHTGELFF. CDR3 DNA: TGTGCCAGCAGCTTAGTGGGCGCAAGCCACACCGGGGAGCTGTTTTTT. V is TRBV11-2 and J is TRBJ2-2; D remains ambiguous. V lost 1 base to trimming and J lost 3 bases, with 12 bases between them. The CDR3 covers 16 residues. CDR1 is SGHAT and CDR2 is FQNNGV in the germline V gene.

Worth noting for this clonotype: This may arise from a read error, as a much more abundant clone is one base away. This chain joins TRBV11-1 and TRBJ2-5; TRBD1 might be the D (6 bases). This CDR3 is 14 amino acids long. The germline gives CDR1 SGHAT, CDR2 FQDESV (reference sequence). CDR3 DNA: TGTGCCAGCAGCTTAGACACAGGGCGACAGACCCGGTACTTC. Its protein is CASSLDTGRQTRYF. The whole variable domain, remainder taken from reference TRBV11-1 and TRBJ2-5, is EAEVAQSPRYKITEKSQAVAFWCDPISGHATLYWYRQILGQGPELLVQFQDESVVDDSQLPKDRFSAERLKGVDSTLKIQPAELGDSAMYLCASSLDTGRQTRYFGPGTRLLVL.

This clonotype was detected ten times or more. The chain joins TRBV11-2 to TRBJ2-5, with D tentatively TRBD1 (5 bases). V shed 2 bases and J shed 0 bases, with 10 bases lying between them. Germline-derived CDR1 and CDR2 are SGHAT and FQNNGV. This CDR3 region has 15 residues. For the CDR3, the DNA is TGTGCCAGCAGCTTATTGTCAGGGTACCAAGAGACCCAGTACTTC. Its translation is CASSLLSGYQETQYF.

This clonotype appeared many times. This sequence joins TRBV7-9 and TRBJ1-1; no clear D. With 3 bases removed from V and 10 bases from J, the gap between germline ends came to 9 bases. Germline V lookup: CDR1 SEHNR, CDR2 FQNEAQ (reference sequence). The CDR3 extends over 11 amino acids. CDR3 residues: CASSFSGGAFF. The CDR3 DNA reads as TGTGCCAGCAGCTTCTCTGGAGGAGCTTTCTTT.

This clonotype was counted between two and nine times. The rearrangement links TRBV18 to TRBJ2-2; unclear D gene. The CDR3 consists of 15 residues. CDR1 KGHSH and CDR2 LQKENI come from the germline V gene. Trimming took 0 bases from V and 4 from J, leaving 9 bases between them. The CDR3 protein is CASSPPSRPTGELFF. CDR3 nucleotides: TGTGCCAGCTCACCACCATCCAGGCCCACCGGGGAGCTGTTTTTT.

The chain links TRBV28 to TRBJ2-7, with TRBD1 identical over 9 bases. The germline CDR1 and CDR2 sequences are MDHEN and SYDVKM. With 6 bases clipped from V and 0 bases from J, the junction kept 6 bases outside the gene matches. This CDR3 spans 15 amino acids. CDR3 sequence: CASSETGGPSYEQYF. The CDR3 DNA reads TGTGCCAGCAGCGAAACAGGGGGCCCCTCCTACGAGCAGTACTTC. Combining the CDR3 with reference TRBV28 and TRBJ2-7 gives the whole variable domain DVKVTQSSRYLVKRTGEKVFLECVQDMDHENMFWYRQDPGLGLRLIYFSYDVKMKEKGDIPEGYSVSREKKERFSLILESASTNQTSMYLCASSETGGPSYEQYFGPGTRLTVT.

This clonotype was recorded at least ten times. This rearrangement joins TRBV4-1 to TRBJ1-5; 9 bases fit TRBD1. The trim removed 5 bases at V and 3 bases at J, leaving 8 bases unmatched. This CDR3 region has 16 residues. From germline, CDR1 is MGHRA and CDR2 YSYEKL. This chain's CDR3 is CASSGPGQGINQPQHF. CDR3 DNA sequence: TGCGCCAGCAGCGGGCCGGGACAGGGAATCAATCAGCCCCAGCATTTT.

J is TRBJ1-5 and V is TRBV20-1, with D possibly TRBD1 on 5 matching bases. Germline V lookup: CDR1 DFQATT, CDR2 SNEGSKA (reference sequence). There are 14 residues in the CDR3. Trimming stripped 2 bases from V and 2 bases from J, with 10 bases between. The CDR3 here is CSARLGGGNQPQHF. The CDR3 bases are TGCAGTGCTAGATTGGGGGGGGGCAATCAGCCCCAGCATTTT.

Ten or more counts support this clonotype. V is TRBV9 and J is TRBJ2-7; 9 nucleotides line up with TRBD2. This CDR3 is built from 16 residues. CDR1 SGDLS and CDR2 YYNGEE come from the germline V gene. V lost 4 bases, J lost 2 bases, and 10 bases stayed unmatched. CDR3 protein: CASSPDVAGDPYEQYF. The DNA for the CDR3 is TGTGCCAGCAGCCCGGATGTAGCGGGGGACCCCTACGAGCAGTACTTC.

This clonotype showed up just once. V gene TRBV28 combines with J gene TRBJ2-5; D might be TRBD1 or TRBD2, each matching 7 bases. CDR3 length equals 15 residues. Trimming removed 5 bases at V and 4 bases at J, with 17 bases between. Germline CDR1 and CDR2: MDHEN and SYDVKM. The CDR3 nucleotides read TGTGCCAGCAGTCACAGGGGCCGGGAGGTAGAGACCCAGTACTTC. Translated: CASSHRGREVETQYF.

There are a few counts of this clonotype. The V and J genes are TRBV5-1 and TRBJ2-2; 8 bases match TRBD1. This CDR3 region has 13 residues. V lost 7 bases to trimming and J lost 4 bases; unmatched junction nucleotides: 3. The V gene's germline CDR1 is SGHRS and CDR2 YFSETQ. In nucleotides, the CDR3 is TGCGCCAGCCAAACAGGGGGCACCGGGGAGCTGTTTTTT. Translating it yields CASQTGGTGELFF.

This clonotype was seen repeatedly, ten times or more. The chain joins TRBV9 to TRBJ1-3; no definite D call. The CDR3 runs 15 residues. The V and J ends lost 0 bases and 0 bases respectively, with 7 bases between them. CDR1 and CDR2 from the germline V gene are SGDLS and YYNGEE. CDR3 nucleotides: TGTGCCAGCAGCGTAGACAGCTCCTCTGGAAACACCATATATTTT. Its protein product is CASSVDSSSGNTIYF.

This clonotype has ten or more counts. The J gene is TRBJ1-3, the V gene TRBV28, with 7 positions matching TRBD1. Germline CDR1 reads MDHEN; CDR2 reads SYDVKM. V lost 7 bases to trimming and J lost 1 base; unmatched junction nucleotides: 10. The CDR3 runs to 16 residues. As DNA, the CDR3 is TGTGCCAGCACCCGAACCGGGACAGAGTCTGGAAACACCATATATTTT. Protein: CASTRTGTESGNTIYF.